This T cell receptor (beta chain) was recorded in a study of regulatory T cells in long-lasting Graves disease. Time point reported: newly diagnosed GD, antithyroid drugs for less than 3 months. PBMCs provided the RNA from which the TCR library was made. This clonotype appeared many times. What it binds is unknown. Study observations and caveats: It was peripheral blood alone, not thyroid tissue, that was studied.

Building the TCR beta libraries relied on iRepertoire HTBI primers, and CDR3 regions underwent Arm-PCR. TCRdb processed the multiplex PCR reads anew with MiXCR; each CDR3 protein has one entry. The table includes about 430,000 distinct CDR3 sequences, about 15% detected once. There are 16 residues in the CDR3. V lost 4 bases to trimming and J lost 3 bases; unmatched junction nucleotides: 12. Germline lookup yields CDR1 SGHAT and CDR2 FQNNGV. The same data also contributed to another study, on T cells in Graves' hyperthyroidism and ophthalmopathy. In that study: HTBI primers were used for first-round RT-PCR of the TCR CDR3. Expanded thyroid clonotypes (above 0.001) were mostly also found in blood.

The specimen comprised peripheral blood mononuclear cells (PBMCs), sampled at new diagnosis, from a patient treated with antithyroid drugs. The V gene is TRBV11-2, the J gene TRBJ2-7, with 7 bases identical to TRBD1. The TCR was taken from a woman in her thirties or forties with Graves disease. The chain's CDR3 is CASSSLPGQSYYEQYF. The CDR3 DNA follows: TGTGCCAGCAGCTCCTTACCGGGACAGTCCTACTACGAGCAGTACTTC.